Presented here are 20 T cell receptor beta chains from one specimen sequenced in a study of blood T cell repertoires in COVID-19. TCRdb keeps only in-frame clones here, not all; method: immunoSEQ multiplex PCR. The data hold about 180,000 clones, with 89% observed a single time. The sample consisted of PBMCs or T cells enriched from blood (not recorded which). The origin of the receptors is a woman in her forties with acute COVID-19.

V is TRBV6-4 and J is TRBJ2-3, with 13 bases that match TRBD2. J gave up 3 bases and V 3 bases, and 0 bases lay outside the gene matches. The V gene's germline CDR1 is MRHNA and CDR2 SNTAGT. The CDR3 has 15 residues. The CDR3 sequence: CASSETSGGTDTQYF. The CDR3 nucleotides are TGTGCCAGCAGTGAGACTAGCGGGGGGACAGATACGCAGTATTTT.

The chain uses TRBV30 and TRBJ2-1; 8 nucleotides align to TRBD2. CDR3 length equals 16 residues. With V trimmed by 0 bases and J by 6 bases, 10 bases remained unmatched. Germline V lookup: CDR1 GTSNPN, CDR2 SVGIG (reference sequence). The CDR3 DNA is TGTGCCTGGAGTGTACCCCCTGGCGGGAGGCTCAATGAGCAGTTCTTC. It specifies CAWSVPPGGRLNEQFF. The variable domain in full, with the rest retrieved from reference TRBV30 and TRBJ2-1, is SQTIHQWPATLVQPVGSPLSLECTVEGTSNPNLYWYRQAAGRGLQLLFYSVGIGQISSEVPQNLSASRPQDRQFILSSKKLLLSDSGFYLCAWSVPPGGRLNEQFFGPGTRLTVL.

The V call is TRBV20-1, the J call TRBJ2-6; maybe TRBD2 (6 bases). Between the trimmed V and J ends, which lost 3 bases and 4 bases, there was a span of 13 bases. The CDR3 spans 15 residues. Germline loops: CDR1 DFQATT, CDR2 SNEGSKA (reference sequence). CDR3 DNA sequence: TGCAGTGCTAGTATCCCGGGGGAGGGGGCCAACGTCCTGACTTTC. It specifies CSASIPGEGANVLTF.

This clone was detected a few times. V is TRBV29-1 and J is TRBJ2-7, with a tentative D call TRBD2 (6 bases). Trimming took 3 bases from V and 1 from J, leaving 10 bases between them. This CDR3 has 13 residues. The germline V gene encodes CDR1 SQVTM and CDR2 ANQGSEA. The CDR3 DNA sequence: TGCAGCGTTGAGGAGGGAAGGTCCTACGAGCAGTACTTC. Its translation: CSVEEGRSYEQYF.

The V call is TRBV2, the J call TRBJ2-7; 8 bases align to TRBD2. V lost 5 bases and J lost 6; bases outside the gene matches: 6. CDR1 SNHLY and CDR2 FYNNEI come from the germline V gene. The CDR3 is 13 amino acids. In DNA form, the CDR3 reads TGTGCCAGCAGTCCCAGCGGGGGTGGCGAGCAGTACTTC. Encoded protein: CASSPSGGGEQYF.

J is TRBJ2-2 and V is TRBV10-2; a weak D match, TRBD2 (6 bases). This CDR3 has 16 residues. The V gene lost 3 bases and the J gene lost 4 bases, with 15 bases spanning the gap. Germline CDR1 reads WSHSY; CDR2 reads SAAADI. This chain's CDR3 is CASSDRARAGTGELFF. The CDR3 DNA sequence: TGCGCCAGCAGTGACAGGGCACGAGCGGGCACCGGGGAGCTGTTTTTT.

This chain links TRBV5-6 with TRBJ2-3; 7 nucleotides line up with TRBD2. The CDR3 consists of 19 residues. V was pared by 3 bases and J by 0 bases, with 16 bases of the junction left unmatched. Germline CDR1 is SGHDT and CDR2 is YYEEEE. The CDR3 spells CASSSGIAGPPISTDTQYF. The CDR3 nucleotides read TGTGCCAGCAGCTCCGGAATAGCGGGCCCTCCTATTAGCACAGATACGCAGTATTTT.

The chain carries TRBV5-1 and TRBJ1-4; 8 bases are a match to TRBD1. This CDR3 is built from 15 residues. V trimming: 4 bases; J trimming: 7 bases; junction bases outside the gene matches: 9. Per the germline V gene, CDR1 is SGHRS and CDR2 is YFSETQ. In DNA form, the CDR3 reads TGCGCCAGCAGCACTGGACAGGGAGTTACTGAAAAACTGTTTTTT. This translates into CASSTGQGVTEKLFF.

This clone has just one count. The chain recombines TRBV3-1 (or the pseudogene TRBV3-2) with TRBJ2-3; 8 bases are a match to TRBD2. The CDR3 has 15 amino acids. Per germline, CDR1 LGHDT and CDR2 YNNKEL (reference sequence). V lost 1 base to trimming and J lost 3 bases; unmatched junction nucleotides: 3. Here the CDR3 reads CASSQGPGGTDTQYF. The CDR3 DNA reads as TGTGCCAGCAGCCAAGGTCCGGGGGGGACAGATACGCAGTATTTT.

In nucleotides, the CDR3 is TGTGCCAGCAGGGACAGGGAGGCTTCACCCCTCCACTTT. Translation gives CASRDREASPLHF. The chain carries TRBV2 and TRBJ1-6; 8 bases are a match to TRBD1. Germline trimming cut 6 bases from V and 9 bases from J; bases unmatched to any gene: 4. Germline V lookup: CDR1 SNHLY, CDR2 FYNNEI. The CDR3 runs to 13 residues. Full variable domain (missing parts from reference TRBV2 and TRBJ1-6): EPEVTQTPSHQVTQMGQEVILRCVPISNHLYFYWYRQILGQKVEFLVSFYNNEISEKSEIFDDQFSVERPDGSNFTLKIRSTKLEDSAMYFCASRDREASPLHFGNGTRLTVT.

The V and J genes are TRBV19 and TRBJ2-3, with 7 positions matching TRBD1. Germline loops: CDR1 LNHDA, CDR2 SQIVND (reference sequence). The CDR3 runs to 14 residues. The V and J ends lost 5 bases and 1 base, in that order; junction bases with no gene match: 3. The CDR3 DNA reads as TGTGCCAGTAGTCAGCAGGGGGGCACAGATACGCAGTATTTT. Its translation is CASSQQGGTDTQYF. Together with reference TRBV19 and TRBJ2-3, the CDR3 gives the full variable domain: DGGITQSPKYLFRKEGQNVTLSCEQNLNHDAMYWYRQDPGQGLRLIYYSQIVNDFQKGDIAEGYSVSREKKESFPLTVTSAQKNPTAFYLCASSQQGGTDTQYFGPGTRLTVL.

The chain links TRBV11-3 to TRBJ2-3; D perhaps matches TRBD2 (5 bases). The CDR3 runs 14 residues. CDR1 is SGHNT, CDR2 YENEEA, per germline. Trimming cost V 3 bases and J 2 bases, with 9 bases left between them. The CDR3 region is CASSFGGLTDTQYF. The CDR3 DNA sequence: TGTGCCAGCAGCTTTGGCGGGCTCACAGATACGCAGTATTTT.

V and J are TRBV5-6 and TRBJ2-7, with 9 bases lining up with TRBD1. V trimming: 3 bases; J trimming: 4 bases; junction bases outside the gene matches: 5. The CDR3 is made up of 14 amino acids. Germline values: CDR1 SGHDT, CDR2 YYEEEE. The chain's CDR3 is CASSWGQGGYEQYF. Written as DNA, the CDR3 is TGTGCCAGCAGCTGGGGACAGGGTGGGTACGAGCAGTACTTC.

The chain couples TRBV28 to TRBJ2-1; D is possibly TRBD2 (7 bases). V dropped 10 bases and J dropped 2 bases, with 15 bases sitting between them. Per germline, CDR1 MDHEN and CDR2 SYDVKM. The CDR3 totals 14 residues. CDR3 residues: CAIPSGGAYNEQFF. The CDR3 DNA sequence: TGTGCCATCCCGTCGGGGGGCGCCTACAATGAGCAGTTCTTC.

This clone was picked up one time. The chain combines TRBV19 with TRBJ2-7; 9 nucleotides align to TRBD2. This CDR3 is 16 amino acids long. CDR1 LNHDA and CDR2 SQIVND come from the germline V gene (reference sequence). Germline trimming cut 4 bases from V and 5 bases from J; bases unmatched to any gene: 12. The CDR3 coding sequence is TGTGCCAGTAGTACCCTGGGTAGCGGGAGCTCGCACGAGCAGTACTTC. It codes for CASSTLGSGSSHEQYF.

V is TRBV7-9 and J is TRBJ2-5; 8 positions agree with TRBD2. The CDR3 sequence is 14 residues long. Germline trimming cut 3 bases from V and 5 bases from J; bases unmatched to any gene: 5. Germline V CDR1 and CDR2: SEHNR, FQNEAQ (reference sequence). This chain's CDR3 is CASSLGLGGETQYF. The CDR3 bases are TGTGCCAGCAGCTTGGGACTAGGCGGGGAGACCCAGTACTTC. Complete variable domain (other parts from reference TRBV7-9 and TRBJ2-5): DTGVSQNPRHKITKRGQNVTFRCDPISEHNRLYWYRQTLGQGPEFLTYFQNEAQLEKSRLLSDRFSAERPKGSFSTLEIQRTEQGDSAMYLCASSLGLGGETQYFGPGTRLLVL.

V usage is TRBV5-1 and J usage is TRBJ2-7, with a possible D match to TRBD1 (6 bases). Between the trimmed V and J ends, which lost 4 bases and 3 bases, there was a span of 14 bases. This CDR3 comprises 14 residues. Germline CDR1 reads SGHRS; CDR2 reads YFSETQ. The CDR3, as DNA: TGCGCCAGCAGCCCCCGGGCGGACAGCTACGAGCAGTACTTC. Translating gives CASSPRADSYEQYF. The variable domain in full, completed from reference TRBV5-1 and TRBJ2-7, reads KAGVTQTPRYLIKTRGQQVTLSCSPISGHRSVSWYQQTPGQGLQFLFEYFSETQRNKGNFPGRFSGRQFSNSRSEMNVSTLELGDSALYLCASSPRADSYEQYFGPGTRLTVT.

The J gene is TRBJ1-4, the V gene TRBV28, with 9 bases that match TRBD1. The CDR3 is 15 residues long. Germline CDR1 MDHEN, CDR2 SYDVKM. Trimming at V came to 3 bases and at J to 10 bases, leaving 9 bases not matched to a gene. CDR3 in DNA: TGTGCCAGCAGTTTTATCCGGACAGGGGATGGAAAACTGTTTTTT. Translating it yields CASSFIRTGDGKLFF.

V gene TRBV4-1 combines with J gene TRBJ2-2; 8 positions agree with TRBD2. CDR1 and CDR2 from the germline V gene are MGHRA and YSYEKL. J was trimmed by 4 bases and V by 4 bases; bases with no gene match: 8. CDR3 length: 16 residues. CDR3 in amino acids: CASSLETSGGTGELFF. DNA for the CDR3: TGCGCCAGCAGCCTTGAAACTAGCGGAGGCACCGGGGAGCTGTTTTTT.

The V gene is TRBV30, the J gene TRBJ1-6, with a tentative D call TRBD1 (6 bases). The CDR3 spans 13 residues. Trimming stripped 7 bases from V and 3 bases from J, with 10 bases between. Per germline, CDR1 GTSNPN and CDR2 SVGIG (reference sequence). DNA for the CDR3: TGTGCCTCACAGGACAGCTATAATTCACCCCTCCACTTT. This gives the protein CASQDSYNSPLHF.